These T cell receptor beta chains were read from a single sample in a study of blood T cell repertoires in COVID-19. Repertoires were generated with immunoSEQ multiplex PCR, while TCRdb's copy carries only in-frame clones and drops some. The table shows over 100,000 clones, with roughly 69% occurring only once. Sequenced: peripheral blood. These TCRs come from a woman in her 70s with acute or convalescent COVID-19. CDR3s include the opening cysteine and the closing phenylalanine or tryptophan. The D gene is left open where the match is weak. Clone sizes are given selectively: once, few, many, or a class where the clone is expanded.

D gene,clone size,V gene,J gene,CDR3 protein,CDR3 DNA
TRBD1,.,TRBV6-5,TRBJ2-1,CASSYSTGHNEQFF,TGTGCCAGCAGTTACTCGACAGGGCACAATGAGCAGTTCTTC
.,.,TRBV5-4,TRBJ1-2,CASSSQGQNYGYTF,TGTGCCAGCAGCTCACAGGGTCAAAACTATGGCTACACCTTC
.,.,TRBV7-9,TRBJ1-4,CASSFSEKLFF,TGTGCCAGCAGCTTTAGTGAAAAACTGTTTTTT
TRBD2,.,TRBV5-4,TRBJ2-5,CASSLASGSMETQYF,TGTGCCAGCAGCTTGGCTAGCGGGAGTATGGAGACCCAGTACTTC
TRBD1,.,TRBV5-6,TRBJ2-2,CASNQGQGAAGELFF,TGTGCCAGCAACCAAGGACAGGGCGCAGCCGGGGAGCTGTTTTTT
.,.,TRBV4-1,TRBJ2-7,CASSPGASASYEQYF,TGCGCCAGCAGCCCAGGGGCCTCGGCCTCCTACGAGCAGTACTTC
TRBD1,.,TRBV5-1,TRBJ2-1,CASSSHPAGGINEQFF,TGCGCCAGCAGCTCACATCCGGCAGGGGGCATCAATGAGCAGTTCTTC
TRBD1,.,TRBV10-3,TRBJ1-4,CAISQGADEKLFF,TGTGCCATCAGTCAGGGGGCGGATGAAAAACTGTTTTTT
TRBD2,.,TRBV5-1,TRBJ2-1,CASSSGTYNEQFF,TGCGCCAGCAGCAGCGGGACCTACAATGAGCAGTTCTTC
TRBD2,many,TRBV19,TRBJ2-1,CASSLAESSYNEQFF,TGTGCCAGTAGTCTAGCGGAGAGCTCCTACAATGAGCAGTTCTTC
TRBD1,once,TRBV28,TRBJ1-4,CASSPSGTGEKLFF,TGTGCCAGCAGCCCATCCGGGACAGGTGAAAAACTGTTTTTT
TRBD2,.,TRBV30,TRBJ2-1,CAWRKLAGAGKNEQFF,TGTGCCTGGAGGAAACTAGCGGGAGCTGGCAAGAATGAGCAGTTCTTC
.,.,TRBV27,TRBJ1-1,CASSSPRDGNTEAFF,TGTGCCAGCAGTTCTCCCCGAGATGGGAACACTGAAGCTTTCTTT
TRBD1,.,TRBV4-1,TRBJ1-5,CASSQLGTGWQPQHF,TGCGCCAGCAGCCAACTAGGGACAGGCTGGCAGCCCCAGCATTTT
TRBD2,.,TRBV7-6,TRBJ2-1,CASSLISGGGSYNEQFF,TGTGCCAGCAGCTTAATTTCCGGGGGGGGCTCCTACAATGAGCAGTTCTTC
.,few,TRBV9,TRBJ1-2,CASSPRQAALDGYTF,TGTGCCAGCAGCCCTCGACAGGCTGCCTTAGATGGCTACACCTTC
TRBD1,.,TRBV2,TRBJ2-1,CASKVGDSPTHEQFF,TGTGCCAGCAAAGTTGGGGACAGTCCCACCCATGAGCAGTTCTTC
TRBD2,few,TRBV5-4,TRBJ2-3,CASSPVPSGGGTDTQYF,TGTGCCAGCAGCCCCGTACCTAGCGGGGGGGGCACAGATACGCAGTATTTT
TRBD1,.,TRBV25-1,TRBJ2-7,CASSEGIGTGAHEQYF,TGTGCCAGCAGTGAGGGAATTGGGACAGGGGCCCACGAGCAGTACTTC
TRBD2,many,TRBV7-9,TRBJ2-2,CASRRDYHTGELFF,TGTGCCAGCAGACGGGACTACCACACCGGGGAGCTGTTTTTT
.,.,TRBV7-7,TRBJ2-3,CASSLDGASTDTQYF,TGTGCCAGCAGCTTAGATGGGGCTAGCACAGATACGCAGTATTTT
TRBD2,.,TRBV7-2,TRBJ2-5,CASSGRTSGGVQETQYF,TGTGCCAGCAGCGGCCGGACTAGCGGGGGGGTCCAAGAGACCCAGTACTTC
.,.,TRBV19,TRBJ1-2,CASSLGDYGYTF,TGTGCCAGTAGCCTAGGTGACTATGGCTACACCTTC
.,.,TRBV6-1,TRBJ2-7,CASSEGYGISYEQYF,TGTGCCAGCAGTGAAGGCTACGGGATCTCCTACGAGCAGTACTTC
TRBD2,.,TRBV5-1,TRBJ2-5,CASSPAGGETQYF,TGCGCCAGCAGTCCTGCGGGAGGGGAGACCCAGTACTTC
.,few,TRBV5-1,TRBJ1-1,CASSPGIGRNTEAFF,TGCGCCAGCAGCCCTGGTATAGGGAGGAACACTGAAGCTTTCTTT
.,.,TRBV7-3,TRBJ2-3,CASSLSTFGADTQYF,TGTGCCAGCAGCTTATCTACCTTCGGGGCAGATACGCAGTATTTT
TRBD2,.,TRBV18,TRBJ2-1,CASSTLADSSYNEQFF,TGTGCCAGCTCAACACTAGCGGATAGCTCCTACAATGAGCAGTTCTTC
.,.,TRBV10-3,TRBJ1-1,CAISYTGSGTEAFF,TGTGCCATCAGTTATACAGGGAGTGGCACTGAAGCTTTCTTT
.,.,TRBV30,TRBJ2-7,CAWSGHRYEQYF,TGTGCCTGGAGCGGACATCGGTACGAGCAGTACTTC
.,.,TRBV7-2,TRBJ2-3,CASSLRQTSTDTQYF,TGTGCCAGCAGCTTACGACAGACTAGCACAGATACGCAGTATTTT
.,.,TRBV7-8,TRBJ2-7,CASSLLSGGDYEQYF,TGTGCCAGCAGCTTACTTTCCGGAGGGGACTACGAGCAGTACTTC
TRBD1,few,TRBV2,TRBJ1-1,CASSGGQGASEAFF,TGTGCCAGCAGTGGGGGACAGGGGGCCTCTGAAGCTTTCTTT
TRBD1,.,TRBV19,TRBJ1-1,CATRTRPADRGTEAFF,TGTGCCACAAGAACCAGACCGGCGGACAGGGGAACTGAAGCTTTCTTT
TRBD1,few,TRBV25-1,TRBJ1-1,CASRSGMGQGATEAFF,TGTGCCAGCCGTAGTGGAATGGGACAGGGAGCCACTGAAGCTTTCTTT
TRBD1,.,TRBV24-1,TRBJ1-5,CATSQGANQPQHF,TGTGCCACCAGTCAGGGGGCCAATCAGCCCCAGCATTTT
.,.,TRBV9,TRBJ1-3,CASSVAGNSGNTIYF,TGTGCCAGCAGCGTAGCGGGGAACTCTGGAAACACCATATATTTT
.,.,TRBV28,TRBJ1-6,CASSFLGDNSPLHF,TGTGCCAGCAGTTTCCTCGGGGATAATTCACCCCTCCACTTT
.,.,TRBV7-7,TRBJ2-7,CASSRTENSYEQYF,TGTGCTAGCAGCCGGACAGAGAACTCCTACGAGCAGTACTTC
TRBD2,.,TRBV18,TRBJ2-3,CASSPGLAGLTDTQYF,TGTGCCAGCTCTCCTGGACTAGCGGGCCTCACAGATACGCAGTATTTT
.,.,TRBV27,TRBJ1-6,CASSPREGTNSPLHF,TGTGCCAGCAGCCCAAGGGAGGGGACGAATTCACCCCTCCACTTT
.,few,TRBV11-2,TRBJ1-2,CASSLVSARANYGYTF,TGTGCCAGCAGCTTAGTGTCCGCCAGGGCAAACTATGGCTACACCTTC
.,once,TRBV10-3,TRBJ1-4,CAISVNPPGARGEKLFF,TGTGCCATCTCAGTGAATCCCCCAGGGGCGAGGGGTGAAAAACTGTTTTTT
TRBD1,.,TRBV6-5,TRBJ2-5,CASSPGDSQETQYF,TGTGCCAGCTCACCCGGGGACAGCCAAGAGACCCAGTACTTC
TRBD1,.,TRBV20-1,TRBJ1-1,CSARTGGAAFF,TGCAGTGCTCGGACAGGGGGCGCAGCTTTCTTT
TRBD1,.,TRBV5-1,TRBJ1-1,CASSLTGQGPVGAFF,TGCGCCAGCAGCCTAACGGGACAGGGTCCGGTAGGAGCTTTCTTT
TRBD1,.,TRBV5-5,TRBJ1-1,CASSRTGTNTEAFF,TGTGCCAGCAGCCGGACAGGGACGAACACTGAAGCTTTCTTT
TRBD2,.,TRBV11-2,TRBJ2-3,CASSLVSGGVTDTQYF,TGTGCCAGCAGCTTAGTGAGCGGGGGGGTCACAGATACGCAGTATTTT
.,.,TRBV19,TRBJ1-5,CASTSGTNGNQPQHF,TGTGCCAGTACTTCCGGGACAAACGGCAATCAGCCCCAGCATTTT
.,.,TRBV19,TRBJ2-2,CASSPALAPNTGELFF,TGTGCCAGTAGTCCAGCCCTAGCGCCGAACACCGGGGAGTTGTTTTTT
.,.,TRBV10-3,TRBJ2-1,CAIGGGSYNEQFF,TGTGCCATCGGCGGCGGCTCCTACAATGAGCAGTTCTTC